Each of the 11 T cell receptor beta chains below was sequenced from the same sample in a study of T cells after yellow fever vaccination. From the 5' RACE reads, TCRdb called clonotypes with MiXCR, one entry per CDR3 protein. The sample carries around 250,000 distinct CDR3 sequences, less than 8.5% recorded once. The sequenced sample was CD4+ T cells sorted from PBMCs, obtained 15 days after the yellow fever booster vaccination. All receptors come from a man younger than 40 who received the YFV17D yellow fever vaccine.

In this sample, this clonotype turned up many times. This CDR3 reads CASSFAQHTGELFF. DNA for the CDR3: TGTGCCAGCAGCTTTGCCCAGCACACCGGGGAGCTGTTTTTT. The rearrangement links TRBV7-2 to TRBJ2-2; D remains unclear. CDR1 is SGHTA, CDR2 FQGNSA, per germline. With 3 bases removed from V and 3 bases from J, the gap between germline ends came to 8 bases. The CDR3 consists of 14 residues.

This clonotype has ten or more counts. J is TRBJ2-1 and V is TRBV29-1, with TRBD1 identical over 8 bases. The CDR3 totals 12 residues. V was clipped by 3 bases and J by 9 bases; unmatched bases: 4. Germline V gene lookup returns CDR1 SQVTM and CDR2 ANQGSEA. This chain's CDR3 is CSVDTGGFEQFF. CDR3 coding DNA: TGCAGCGTTGATACAGGGGGTTTTGAGCAGTTCTTC.

The chain uses TRBV19 and TRBJ2-6; D perhaps matches TRBD1 (5 bases). The CDR3 has 13 residues. Deletions cut 7 bases from V and 5 bases from J, with 9 bases between. Germline loops: CDR1 LNHDA, CDR2 SQIVND (reference sequence). CDR3 nucleotide sequence: TGTGCCAGTACCACGGACAGGGCCAACGTCCTGACTTTC. This codes for CASTTDRANVLTF.

This clonotype was found many times. This sequence joins TRBV19 and TRBJ2-2, with 10 positions matching TRBD2. J gave up 6 bases and V 4 bases, and 11 bases lay outside the gene matches. Germline V gives CDR1 LNHDA, CDR2 SQIVND (reference sequence). There are 17 residues in the CDR3. The CDR3 nucleotides are TGTGCCAGTAGTACCTCAGGACTAGCGGAGTTCCCCGGGGAGCTGTTTTTT. Residues: CASSTSGLAEFPGELFF.

This clonotype was counted many times. V is TRBV11-1 and J is TRBJ2-4; no reliable D call. V lost 4 bases and J 2 bases, leaving 15 bases between the germline ends. The germline gives CDR1 SGHAT, CDR2 FQDESV (reference sequence). The CDR3 is 16 residues long. CDR3 DNA sequence: TGTGCCAGCAGCTCCCCAATGCGCGGCCCCAAAAACATTCAGTACTTC. Encoded protein: CASSSPMRGPKNIQYF.

The chain joins TRBV14 to TRBJ2-5, with D uncertain. V was cut by 1 base and J by 5 bases, with 8 bases left in between. Germline values: CDR1 SGHDN, CDR2 FVKESK. There are 13 residues in the CDR3. The CDR3 sequence is CASSQGATETQYF. Here the CDR3 DNA reads TGTGCCAGCAGCCAAGGGGCTACGGAGACCCAGTACTTC.

This sequence joins TRBV20-1 and TRBJ1-6, with D perhaps TRBD1 (5 bases). The germline V gene has CDR1 DFQATT and CDR2 SNEGSKA (reference sequence). The CDR3 length is 14 residues. V dropped 5 bases and J dropped 7 bases, with 15 bases sitting between them. CDR3 in amino acids: CSAPGAGRNSPLHF. The CDR3 DNA reads TGCAGTGCTCCCGGCGCAGGGCGGAATTCACCCCTCCACTTT.

A single count supports this clonotype. The CDR3, as DNA: TGTGCCAGGCGGACTAGCCCAGATACGCAGTATTTT. Translation gives CARRTSPDTQYF. The chain recombines TRBV21-1 with TRBJ2-3. TRBV21-1 is listed as a pseudogene. This CDR3 spans 12 amino acids.

This clonotype occurred a few times. The chain is built from TRBV11-2 and TRBJ2-1, with 11 positions matching TRBD2. CDR1 and CDR2 (germline): SGHAT, FQNNGV. V lost 5 bases, J lost 1 base, and 10 bases stayed unmatched. CDR3 length: 18 amino acids. The chain's CDR3 is CASSQGGLAGGSYNEQFF. DNA for the CDR3: TGTGCCAGCAGCCAGGGCGGCCTAGCGGGAGGTTCCTACAATGAGCAGTTCTTC.

This clonotype showed up many times. This chain joins TRBV3-1 and TRBJ1-5; D is unresolved. The V and J ends lost 1 base and 6 bases respectively, with 13 bases between them. Germline V gene lookup returns CDR1 LGHDT and CDR2 YNNKEL (reference sequence). The CDR3 spans 15 residues. This CDR3 is CASSQASLAGQPQHF. The CDR3 DNA reads TGTGCCAGCAGCCAAGCTTCGTTGGCAGGTCAGCCCCAGCATTTT.

In this sample, this clonotype turned up a few times. The chain links TRBV12-3 or TRBV12-4 to TRBJ1-2; the D gene is possibly TRBD1 (6 bases). V shed 6 bases and J shed 3 bases, with 14 bases lying between them. There are 14 residues in the CDR3. The CDR3 region is CASRRLQGYYGYTF. CDR3 in DNA: TGTGCCAGCAGAAGATTACAGGGTTACTATGGCTACACCTTC.